This T cell receptor (beta chain) was obtained from a study of CD8 T cells in ankylosing spondylitis. Study conclusions and caveats: Disease-associated clones were reportedly significantly overrepresented in matched ankylosing spondylitis synovial fluid. Relatively scarce in peripheral blood, disease-linked clones were CD8+. Among TCR beta sequences, a motif of under ten highly homologous variants appeared characteristic of ankylosing spondylitis blood.

Details on this clonotype: Its antigen is unknown.

A quantitative 5'-RACE method, one with molecular barcodes, was used to make TCR beta libraries. TCRdb reanalysed the 5' RACE reads using MiXCR and keeps one entry per CDR3 protein. This repertoire shows a few hundred thousand distinct CDR3 sequences, approximately 12% found once; its top ten account for over 6.5%. The CDR3 loop spans 14 amino acids. Germline V CDR1 and CDR2: MGHRA, YSYEKL. The V gene end was trimmed by 5 bases and the J gene end by 5 bases; junction bases not matched to a gene: 4. Sequenced input: blood, either unsorted or a sorted T cell fraction (not recorded which). This receptor was taken from a male donor with ankylosing spondylitis. The gene calls are TRBV4-1 and TRBJ2-1; 9 bases map to TRBD2. CDR3 nucleotides: TGCGCCAGCAGCGCGGCTAGCGGGAACAATGAGCAGTTCTTC. It codes for CASSAASGNNEQFF.